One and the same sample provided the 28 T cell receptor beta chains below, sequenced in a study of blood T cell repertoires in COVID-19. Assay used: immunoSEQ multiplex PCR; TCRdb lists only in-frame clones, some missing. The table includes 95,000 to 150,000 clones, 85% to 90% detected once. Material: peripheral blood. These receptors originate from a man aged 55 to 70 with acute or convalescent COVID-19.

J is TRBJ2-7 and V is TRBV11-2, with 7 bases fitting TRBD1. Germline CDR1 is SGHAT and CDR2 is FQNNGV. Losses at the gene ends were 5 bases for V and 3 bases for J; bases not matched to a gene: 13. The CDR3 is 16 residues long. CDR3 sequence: CASSVGNRGRNYEQYF. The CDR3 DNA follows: TGTGCCAGCAGCGTAGGGAACAGGGGAAGGAACTACGAGCAGTACTTC.

CDR3 loop: CASSFRQGDADTQYF. The DNA of the CDR3 is TGTGCCAGCAGCTTTAGGCAGGGGGACGCAGATACGCAGTATTTT. J is TRBJ2-3 and V is TRBV7-2; 7 positions agree with TRBD1. The ends lost 3 bases at V and 4 bases at J; junction bases unmatched: 7. The length of the CDR3 is 15 residues. Germline V gives CDR1 SGHTA, CDR2 FQGNSA.

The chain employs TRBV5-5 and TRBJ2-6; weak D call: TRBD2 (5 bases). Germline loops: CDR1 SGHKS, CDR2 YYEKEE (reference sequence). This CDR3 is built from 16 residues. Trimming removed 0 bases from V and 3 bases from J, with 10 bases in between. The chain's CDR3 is CASSLGEGNGANVLTF. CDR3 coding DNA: TGTGCCAGCAGCTTGGGAGAGGGTAATGGGGCCAACGTCCTGACTTTC. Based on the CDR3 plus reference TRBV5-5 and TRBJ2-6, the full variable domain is DAGVTQSPTHLIKTRGQQVTLRCSPISGHKSVSWYQQVLGQGPQFIFQYYEKEERGRGNFPDRFSARQFPNYSSELNVNALLLGDSALYLCASSLGEGNGANVLTFGAGSRLTVL.

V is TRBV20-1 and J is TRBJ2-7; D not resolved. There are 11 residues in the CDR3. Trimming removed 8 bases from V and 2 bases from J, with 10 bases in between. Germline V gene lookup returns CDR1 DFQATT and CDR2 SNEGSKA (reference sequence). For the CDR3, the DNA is TGCAGTTCGAACATGGCCTACGAGCAGTACTTC. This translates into CSSNMAYEQYF.

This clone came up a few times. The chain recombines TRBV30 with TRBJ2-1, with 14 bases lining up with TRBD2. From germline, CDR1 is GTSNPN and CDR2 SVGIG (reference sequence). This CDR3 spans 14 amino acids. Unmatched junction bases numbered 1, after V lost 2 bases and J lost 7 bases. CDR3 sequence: CAWSRTSGRNEQFF. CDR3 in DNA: TGTGCCTGGAGTAGGACTAGCGGGAGGAATGAGCAGTTCTTC. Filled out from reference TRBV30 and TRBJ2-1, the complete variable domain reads SQTIHQWPATLVQPVGSPLSLECTVEGTSNPNLYWYRQAAGRGLQLLFYSVGIGQISSEVPQNLSASRPQDRQFILSSKKLLLSDSGFYLCAWSRTSGRNEQFFGPGTRLTVL.

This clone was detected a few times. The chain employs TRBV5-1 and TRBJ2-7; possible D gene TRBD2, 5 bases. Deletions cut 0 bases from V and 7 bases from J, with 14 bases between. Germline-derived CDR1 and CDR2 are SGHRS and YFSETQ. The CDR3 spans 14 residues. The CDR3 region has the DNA TGCGCCAGCAGCTTGGAGCGCGTACCGGGAGAGCAGTACTTC. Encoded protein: CASSLERVPGEQYF. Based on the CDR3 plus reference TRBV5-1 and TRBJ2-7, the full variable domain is KAGVTQTPRYLIKTRGQQVTLSCSPISGHRSVSWYQQTPGQGLQFLFEYFSETQRNKGNFPGRFSGRQFSNSRSEMNVSTLELGDSALYLCASSLERVPGEQYFGPGTRLTVT.

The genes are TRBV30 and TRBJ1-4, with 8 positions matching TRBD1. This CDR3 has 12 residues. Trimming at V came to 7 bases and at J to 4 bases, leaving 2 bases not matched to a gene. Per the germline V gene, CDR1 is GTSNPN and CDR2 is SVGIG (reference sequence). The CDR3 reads CALTGDNEKLFF. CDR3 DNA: TGTGCCTTGACAGGGGATAATGAAAAACTGTTTTTT.

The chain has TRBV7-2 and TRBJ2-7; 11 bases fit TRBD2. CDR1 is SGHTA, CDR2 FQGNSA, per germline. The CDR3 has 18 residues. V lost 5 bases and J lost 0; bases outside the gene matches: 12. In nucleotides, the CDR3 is TGTGCCAGCAGCCCCCCTGGAGGGACTAGCGGAATCTCCTACGAGCAGTACTTC. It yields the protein CASSPPGGTSGISYEQYF.

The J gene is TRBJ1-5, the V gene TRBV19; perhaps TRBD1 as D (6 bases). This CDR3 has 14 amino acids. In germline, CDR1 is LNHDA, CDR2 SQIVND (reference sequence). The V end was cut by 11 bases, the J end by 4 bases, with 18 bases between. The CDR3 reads CASNRQAGNQPQHF. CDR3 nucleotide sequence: TGTGCCTCGAACCGACAGGCTGGGAATCAGCCCCAGCATTTT.

CDR3 sequence: CASSLDGGSLSLLYNEQFF. Here the CDR3 DNA reads TGTGCCAGCAGCTTAGATGGCGGGAGCTTAAGTTTACTCTACAATGAGCAGTTCTTC. The V call is TRBV11-3, the J call TRBJ2-1; 7 nucleotides agree with TRBD2. The V segment lost 0 bases and the J segment 3 bases; nucleotides outside the gene matches: 14. Germline V CDR1 and CDR2: SGHNT, YENEEA. The CDR3 is 19 residues long. Full variable domain (outside the CDR3, taken from reference TRBV11-3 and TRBJ2-1): EAGVVQSPRYKIIEKKQPVAFWCNPISGHNTLYWYLQNLGQGPELLIRYENEEAVDDSQLPKDRFSAERLKGVDSTLKIQPAELGDSAVYLCASSLDGGSLSLLYNEQFFGPGTRLTVL.

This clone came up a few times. CDR3 DNA sequence: TGTGCCAGCAGCCAAGAAAGGAGGGGGGGCCAGTACTTC. It translates to CASSQERRGGQYF. This chain connects TRBV3-1 (or the pseudogene TRBV3-2) to TRBJ2-5; tentatively, D is TRBD2 (7 bases). Germline CDR1 and CDR2: LGHDT and YNNKEL (reference sequence). This CDR3 contains 13 residues. The V gene lost 0 bases and the J gene lost 10 bases, with 12 bases spanning the gap.

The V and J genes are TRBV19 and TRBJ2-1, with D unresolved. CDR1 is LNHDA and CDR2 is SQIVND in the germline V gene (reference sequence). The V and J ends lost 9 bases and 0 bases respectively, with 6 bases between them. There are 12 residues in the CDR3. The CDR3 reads CASTGSYNEQFF. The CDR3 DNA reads TGTGCCAGCACGGGCTCCTACAATGAGCAGTTCTTC. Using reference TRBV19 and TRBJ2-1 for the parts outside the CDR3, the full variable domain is DGGITQSPKYLFRKEGQNVTLSCEQNLNHDAMYWYRQDPGQGLRLIYYSQIVNDFQKGDIAEGYSVSREKKESFPLTVTSAQKNPTAFYLCASTGSYNEQFFGPGTRLTVL.

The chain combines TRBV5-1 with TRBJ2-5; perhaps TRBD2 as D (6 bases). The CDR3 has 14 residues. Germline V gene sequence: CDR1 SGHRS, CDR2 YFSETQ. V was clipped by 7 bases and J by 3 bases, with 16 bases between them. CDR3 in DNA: TGCGCCAGCGGAAAGGGACTTAGGGAAGAGACCCAGTACTTC. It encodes CASGKGLREETQYF.

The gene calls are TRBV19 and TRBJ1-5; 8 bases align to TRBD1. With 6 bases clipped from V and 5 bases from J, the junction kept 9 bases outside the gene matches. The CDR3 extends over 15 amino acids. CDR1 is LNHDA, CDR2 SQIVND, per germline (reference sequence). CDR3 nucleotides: TGTGCCAGTAGACCTACAGGGGGGGATTATCAGCCCCAGCATTTT. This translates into CASRPTGGDYQPQHF.

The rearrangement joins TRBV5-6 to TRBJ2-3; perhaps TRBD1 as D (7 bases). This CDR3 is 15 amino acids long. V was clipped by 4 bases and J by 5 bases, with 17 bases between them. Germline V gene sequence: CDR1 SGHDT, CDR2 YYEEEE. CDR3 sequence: CASSVTQGRKDTQYF. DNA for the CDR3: TGTGCCAGCAGCGTAACACAGGGGAGGAAAGATACGCAGTATTTT.

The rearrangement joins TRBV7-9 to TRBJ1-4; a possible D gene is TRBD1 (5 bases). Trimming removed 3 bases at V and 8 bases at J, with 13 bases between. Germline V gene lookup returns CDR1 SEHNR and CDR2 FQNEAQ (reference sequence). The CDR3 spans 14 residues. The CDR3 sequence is CASSFGQGREKLFF. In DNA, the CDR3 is TGTGCCAGCAGCTTTGGGCAGGGTAGGGAAAAACTGTTTTTT.

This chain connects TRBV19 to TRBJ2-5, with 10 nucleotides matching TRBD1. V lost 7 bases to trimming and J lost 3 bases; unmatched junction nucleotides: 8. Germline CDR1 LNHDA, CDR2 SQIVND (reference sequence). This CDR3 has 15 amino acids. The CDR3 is CASTRWGTGEETQYF. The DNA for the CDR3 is TGTGCCAGTACCAGATGGGGGACAGGGGAAGAGACCCAGTACTTC.

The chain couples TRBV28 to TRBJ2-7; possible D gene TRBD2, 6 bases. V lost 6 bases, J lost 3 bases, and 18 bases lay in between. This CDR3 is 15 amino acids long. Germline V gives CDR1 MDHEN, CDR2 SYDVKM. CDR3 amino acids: CASSGLGLIGYEQYF. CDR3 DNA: TGTGCCAGCAGCGGACTCGGACTAATAGGCTACGAGCAGTACTTC.

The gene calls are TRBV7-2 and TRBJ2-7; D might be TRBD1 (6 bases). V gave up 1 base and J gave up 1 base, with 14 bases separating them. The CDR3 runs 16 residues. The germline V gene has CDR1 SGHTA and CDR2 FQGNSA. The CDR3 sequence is CASSLVSETGSYEQYF. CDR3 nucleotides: TGTGCCAGCAGCTTAGTCTCTGAGACAGGATCCTACGAGCAGTACTTC.

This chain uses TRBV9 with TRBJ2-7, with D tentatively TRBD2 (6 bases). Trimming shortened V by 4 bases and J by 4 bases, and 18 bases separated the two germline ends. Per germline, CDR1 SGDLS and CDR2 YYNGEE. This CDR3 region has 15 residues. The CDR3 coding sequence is TGTGCCAGCAGCCCCTCCGTGGGGAGCGGGTACGAGCAGTACTTC. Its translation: CASSPSVGSGYEQYF.

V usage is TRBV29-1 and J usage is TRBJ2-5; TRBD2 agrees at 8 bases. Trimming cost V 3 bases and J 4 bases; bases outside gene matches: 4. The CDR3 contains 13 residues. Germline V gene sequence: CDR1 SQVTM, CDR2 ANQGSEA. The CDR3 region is CSVDGGLVETQYF. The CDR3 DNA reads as TGCAGCGTTGATGGGGGACTAGTAGAGACCCAGTACTTC.

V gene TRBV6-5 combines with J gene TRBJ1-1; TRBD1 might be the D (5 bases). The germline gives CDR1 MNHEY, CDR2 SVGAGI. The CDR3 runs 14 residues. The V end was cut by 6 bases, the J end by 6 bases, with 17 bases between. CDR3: CASSPGRGRPEAFF. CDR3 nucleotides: TGTGCCAGCAGCCCGGGGAGGGGAAGGCCTGAAGCTTTCTTT.

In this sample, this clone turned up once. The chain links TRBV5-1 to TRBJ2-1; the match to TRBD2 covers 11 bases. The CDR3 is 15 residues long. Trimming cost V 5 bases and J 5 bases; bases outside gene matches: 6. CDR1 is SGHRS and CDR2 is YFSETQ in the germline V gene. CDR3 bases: TGCGCCAGCAGGATGACTAGCGGGACGAACAATGAGCAGTTCTTC. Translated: CASRMTSGTNNEQFF.

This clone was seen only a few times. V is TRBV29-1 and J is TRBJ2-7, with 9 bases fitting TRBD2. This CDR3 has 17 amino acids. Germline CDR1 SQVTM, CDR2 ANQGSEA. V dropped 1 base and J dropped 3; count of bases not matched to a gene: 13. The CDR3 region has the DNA TGCAGCGTTGAAGTGATAAGCGGGAGGTCCCGGCGCTACGAGCAGTACTTC. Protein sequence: CSVEVISGRSRRYEQYF.

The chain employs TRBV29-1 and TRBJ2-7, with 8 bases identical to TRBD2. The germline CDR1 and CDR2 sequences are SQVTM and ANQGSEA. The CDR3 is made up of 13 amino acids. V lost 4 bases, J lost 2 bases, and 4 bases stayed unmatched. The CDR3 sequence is CSVALTSAYEQYF. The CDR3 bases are TGCAGCGTTGCCCTGACTAGCGCCTACGAGCAGTACTTC.

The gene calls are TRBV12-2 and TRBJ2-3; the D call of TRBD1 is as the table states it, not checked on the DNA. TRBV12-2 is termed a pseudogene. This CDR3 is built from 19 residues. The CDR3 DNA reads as TGTGCAAGTCGCTTAGCTCTGGCTGGGACACCGATCCCCACAGATACGCAGTATTTT. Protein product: CASRLALAGTPIPTDTQYF.

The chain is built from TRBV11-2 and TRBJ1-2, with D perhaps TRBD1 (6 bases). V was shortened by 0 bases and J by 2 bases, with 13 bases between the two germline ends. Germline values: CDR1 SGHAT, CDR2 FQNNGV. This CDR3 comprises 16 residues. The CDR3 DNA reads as TGTGCCAGCAGCTTAGATCTTGGCACAGGGAACTATGGCTACACCTTC. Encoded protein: CASSLDLGTGNYGYTF.

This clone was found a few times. CDR3: CASTPSGAGEKLFF. The CDR3 DNA sequence: TGTGCCAGTACCCCGTCAGGGGCTGGTGAAAAACTGTTTTTT. This chain connects TRBV19 to TRBJ1-4; tentatively, D is TRBD1 (6 bases). From germline, CDR1 is LNHDA and CDR2 SQIVND (reference sequence). This CDR3 has 14 amino acids. Trimming left V 7 bases short and J 7 bases short, with 16 bases between.